Each of the 32 T cell receptor beta chains below was sequenced from the same sample in a study of T cell repertoires in cytomegalovirus infection. MiXCR, run by TCRdb on the reads, gives a single entry per CDR3 protein. The data show over 300,000 distinct CDR3 sequences, 17% seen once. Sequences were obtained from PBMCs. The source of these receptors is a human donor in good health (CMV status not recorded). Some clones in this sample may be carry-over from other donors' samples.

This clonotype was seen at least ten times. The J gene is TRBJ1-1, the V gene TRBV19; possibly TRBD1 for D (6 bases). The V end lost 2 bases, the J end lost 5 bases, and 9 bases lay between the germline ends. From germline, CDR1 is LNHDA and CDR2 SQIVND (reference sequence). This CDR3 is built from 13 residues. CDR3 sequence (DNA): TGTGCCAGTAGTATAATAGACAGGACTGAAGCTTTCTTT. As protein: CASSIIDRTEAFF.

V gene TRBV28 combines with J gene TRBJ2-7, with D perhaps given as TRBD1 or TRBD2 (7 bases each). The CDR3 contains 12 residues. Germline CDR1 and CDR2: MDHEN and SYDVKM. CDR3 region: CAAGQPSYEQYF. CDR3 DNA: TGTGCAGCGGGACAGCCATCCTACGAGCAGTACTTC.

This clonotype was counted between two and nine times. The V and J genes are TRBV5-4 and TRBJ2-3; maybe TRBD1 (6 bases). Germline V gene sequence: CDR1 SGHNT, CDR2 YYREEE (reference sequence). The CDR3 runs 17 residues. Trimming pared 5 bases from V and 0 bases from J, leaving 19 bases between. The chain's CDR3 is CASRLTIQGFSTDTQYF. As DNA, the CDR3 is TGTGCCAGCAGGTTAACCATACAGGGTTTTAGCACAGATACGCAGTATTTT.

The chain is built from TRBV6-5 and TRBJ2-5; D remains ambiguous. Trimming stripped 0 bases from V and 1 base from J, with 12 bases between. The CDR3 consists of 16 residues. Germline-derived CDR1 and CDR2 are MNHEY and SVGAGI. The CDR3 loop is CASSYSRTNRQETQYF. The CDR3 DNA reads as TGTGCCAGCAGTTACTCGCGTACTAATCGCCAAGAGACCCAGTACTTC.

This clonotype was detected many times. The rearrangement joins TRBV7-2 to TRBJ2-1, with D unresolved. This CDR3 comprises 13 residues. Germline CDR1 SGHTA, CDR2 FQGNSA. V lost 5 bases and J lost 4, with 9 bases in between. CDR3 amino acids: CASSPTRYNEQFF. In DNA form, the CDR3 reads TGTGCCAGCAGCCCAACAAGATACAATGAGCAGTTCTTC.

This rearrangement joins TRBV6-6 to TRBJ2-3; 7 nucleotides line up with TRBD2. This CDR3 comprises 15 residues. V trimming: 2 bases; J trimming: 2 bases; junction bases outside the gene matches: 4. Germline loops: CDR1 MNHNY, CDR2 SVGAGI (reference sequence). The DNA of the CDR3 is TGTGCCAGCAGTTACAGGGACTATTACACAGATACGCAGTATTTT. It codes for CASSYRDYYTDTQYF.

This chain links TRBV4-3 with TRBJ1-3; D unresolved. This CDR3 comprises 16 residues. With 0 bases removed from V and 1 base from J, the gap between germline ends came to 10 bases. The germline CDR1 and CDR2 sequences are LGHNA and YSLEER. CDR3 nucleotides: TGCGCCAGCAGCCAAGATATTGGGTATTCTGGAAACACCATATATTTT. This sequence encodes CASSQDIGYSGNTIYF.

In its sample, this clonotype was seen a few times. The J gene is TRBJ1-2, the V gene TRBV7-9; D is unresolved. Germline V CDR1 and CDR2: SEHNR, FQNEAQ (reference sequence). Trimming stripped 3 bases from V and 2 bases from J, with 13 bases between. This CDR3 has 15 residues. CDR3 nucleotides: TGTGCCAGCAGCTTGGGCGGAAACAGAAACTATGGCTACACCTTC. Translated, it gives CASSLGGNRNYGYTF.

In its sample, this clonotype was seen many times. The chain links TRBV7-2 to TRBJ2-1; D ambiguous. There are 13 residues in the CDR3. Germline V gives CDR1 SGHTA, CDR2 FQGNSA. The V end lost 5 bases, the J end lost 9 bases, and 14 bases lay between the germline ends. CDR3 DNA: TGTGCCAGCAGCCCCCCCCCTCCCGGTGAGCAGTTCTTC. It codes for CASSPPPPGEQFF.

There are a few counts of this clonotype. The chain employs TRBV5-1 and TRBJ1-4; tentative D call: TRBD1 (5 bases). This CDR3 has 14 residues. Trimming shortened V by 4 bases and J by 4 bases, and 11 bases separated the two germline ends. Per the germline V gene, CDR1 is SGHRS and CDR2 is YFSETQ. CDR3 protein: CASSPRGNNEKLFF. The CDR3 bases are TGCGCCAGCAGCCCCCGGGGGAATAATGAAAAACTGTTTTTT.

This clonotype was picked up a small number of times. V gene TRBV9 combines with J gene TRBJ1-4, with 8 bases that match TRBD1. Germline trimming cut 3 bases from V and 4 bases from J; bases unmatched to any gene: 17. The CDR3 is 19 amino acids. Germline CDR1 is SGDLS and CDR2 is YYNGEE. The CDR3 here is CASSEGSNRGRLGNEKLFF. The DNA for the CDR3 is TGTGCCAGCAGCGAGGGCTCTAACAGGGGGAGGCTAGGTAATGAAAAACTGTTTTTT.

The chain couples TRBV19 to TRBJ1-2, with D uncertain. The ends were cut back, 6 bases at V and 5 bases at J, with 19 bases in the middle. The V gene's germline CDR1 is LNHDA and CDR2 SQIVND (reference sequence). This CDR3 has 15 residues. The CDR3 DNA reads as TGTGCCAGTAGATCCAGCGAATCCGGCTATTATGGCTACACCTTC. Translation gives CASRSSESGYYGYTF.

By its share, this clonotype is medium-sized. This chain links TRBV11-2 with TRBJ2-2; tentatively, D is TRBD1 (6 bases). This CDR3 contains 14 residues. Germline V gene data show CDR1 as SGHAT and CDR2 as FQNNGV. Deletions cut 5 bases from V and 2 bases from J, with 9 bases between. Written as DNA, the CDR3 is TGTGCCAGCAGCATGACAGGAAACACCGGGGAGCTGTTTTTT. Protein sequence: CASSMTGNTGELFF.

In its sample, this clonotype was seen many times. The chain links TRBV7-2 to TRBJ2-3; 8 bases fit TRBD2. The CDR3 totals 17 residues. The junction had 14 bases not matched to a gene; V was cut back by 5 bases and J by 4 bases. Germline loops: CDR1 SGHTA, CDR2 FQGNSA. CDR3 region: CASSPGLRGVGSDTQYF. As DNA, the CDR3 is TGTGCCAGCAGCCCGGGTTTGCGGGGGGTGGGCTCAGATACGCAGTATTTT.

This clonotype has ten or more counts. This chain joins TRBV12-3 or TRBV12-4 and TRBJ2-5; D gene uncertain. V lost 1 base to trimming and J lost 1 base, with 4 bases between them. This CDR3 contains 13 residues. The CDR3 loop is CASSLGSQETQYF. The CDR3, as DNA: TGTGCCAGCAGTTTAGGCAGCCAAGAGACCCAGTACTTC.

V and J are TRBV18 and TRBJ2-1, with a weak D call TRBD1 (5 bases). Germline values: CDR1 KGHSH, CDR2 LQKENI. The V end was cut by 5 bases, the J end by 5 bases, with 10 bases between. The CDR3 runs 13 residues. CDR3 region: CASSRGRDNEQFF. DNA of the CDR3: TGTGCCAGCTCAAGGGGCCGGGACAATGAGCAGTTCTTC.

This clonotype was seen more than once but under ten times. V and J are TRBV10-3 and TRBJ1-1; TRBD1 is a possible D gene (6 bases). The CDR3 loop spans 15 amino acids. Germline lookup yields CDR1 ENHRY and CDR2 SYGVKD. V gave up 3 bases and J gave up 3 bases, with 14 bases separating them. In DNA form, the CDR3 reads TGTGCCATCAGTGACGGGGGACAAGCCTACACTGAAGCTTTCTTT. Translation: CAISDGGQAYTEAFF.

This clonotype was detected many times. The V gene is TRBV11-2, the J gene TRBJ1-3, with TRBD1 matching 7 bases. The V gene end was trimmed by 5 bases and the J gene end by 6 bases; junction bases not matched to a gene: 7. Germline CDR1 is SGHAT and CDR2 is FQNNGV. The CDR3 extends over 14 amino acids. This chain's CDR3 is CASSTRQGENTIYF. The CDR3 nucleotides are TGTGCCAGCAGCACCAGACAGGGTGAAAACACCATATATTTT.

The chain is built from TRBV28 and TRBJ2-6; 9 positions agree with TRBD1. With 3 bases clipped from V and 0 bases from J, the junction kept 9 bases outside the gene matches. Germline assignment: CDR1 MDHEN and CDR2 SYDVKM. This CDR3 spans 19 amino acids. CDR3 amino acids: CASSFTLGQGPSGANVLTF. The CDR3 DNA is TGTGCCAGCAGTTTCACCCTGGGACAGGGCCCCTCTGGGGCCAACGTCCTGACTTTC.

This clonotype was counted only a few times. The chain combines TRBV5-1 with TRBJ2-7; D possibly corresponds to TRBD2 (5 bases). Germline V gene sequence: CDR1 SGHRS, CDR2 YFSETQ. The length of the CDR3 is 13 residues. V was pared by 4 bases and J by 3 bases, with 11 bases between. CDR3: CASSPNEGYEQYF. DNA of the CDR3: TGCGCCAGCAGCCCCAACGAGGGCTACGAGCAGTACTTC.

This clonotype was observed many times. The gene calls are TRBV7-2 and TRBJ1-1, with D uncertain. Germline V gene data show CDR1 as SGHTA and CDR2 as FQGNSA. The V end lost 3 bases, the J end lost 0 bases, and 11 bases lay between the germline ends. The CDR3 is 15 residues long. CDR3 in DNA: TGTGCCAGCAGCTTGGGTAAGGGAATGAACACTGAAGCTTTCTTT. It encodes CASSLGKGMNTEAFF.

Ten or more counts support this clonotype. The J gene is TRBJ2-1, the V gene TRBV19; 7 bases fit TRBD2. This CDR3 has 13 residues. The V segment lost 9 bases and the J segment 4 bases; nucleotides outside the gene matches: 6. Germline V gives CDR1 LNHDA, CDR2 SQIVND (reference sequence). CDR3 coding DNA: TGTGCCAGCAGCCCGCGGGGGTACAATGAGCAGTTCTTC. It specifies CASSPRGYNEQFF.

The gene calls are TRBV3-1 and TRBJ2-3; 10 bases align to TRBD2. This CDR3 is 18 amino acids long. Germline CDR1 is LGHDT and CDR2 is YNNKEL (reference sequence). Trimming removed 0 bases from V and 4 bases from J; junction bases left unmatched: 10. The CDR3 DNA reads as TGTGCCAGCAGCCAAGATCGTTTGAGCGGGGGGGTCTCAGATACGCAGTATTTT. Its protein is CASSQDRLSGGVSDTQYF.

This clonotype appeared many times. The CDR3 nucleotides are TGTGCCAGCAGTATATATGAGGGGGACTCTAGCACAGATACGCAGTATTTT. Its translation is CASSIYEGDSSTDTQYF. The rearrangement uses TRBV7-2 and TRBJ2-3, with D perhaps TRBD1 or TRBD2 (6 bases each). This CDR3 comprises 17 residues. The germline V and J ends were trimmed by 6 bases and 0 bases, with 19 bases remaining between them. In germline, CDR1 is SGHTA, CDR2 FQGNSA.

This clonotype was detected many times. J is TRBJ1-5 and V is TRBV28; perhaps TRBD1 as D (5 bases). The germline V and J ends were trimmed by 5 bases and 4 bases, with 18 bases remaining between them. Germline CDR1 reads MDHEN; CDR2 reads SYDVKM. The CDR3 has 16 residues. CDR3 coding DNA: TGTGCCAGCAGTCCCCCGGGACCGCGAGGGAATCAGCCCCAGCATTTT. It specifies CASSPPGPRGNQPQHF.

This clonotype came up a few times. V and J are TRBV27 and TRBJ1-3; D unclear. Trimming took off 6 bases at V and 4 bases at J, with 16 bases between the two ends. Germline V lookup: CDR1 MNHEY, CDR2 SMNVEV (reference sequence). CDR3 size: 15 residues. CDR3 coding DNA: TGTGCCAGCAGCCCATTCGGTGGGGTCGGAAACACCATATATTTT. The encoded protein is CASSPFGGVGNTIYF.

This clonotype was seen ten or more times. The chain recombines TRBV7-2 with TRBJ2-4; 15 nucleotides match TRBD2. CDR3 length: 17 residues. The J segment lost 4 bases and the V segment lost 2 bases, leaving 3 bases of the junction unmatched. CDR1 is SGHTA and CDR2 is FQGNSA in the germline V gene. The CDR3 DNA sequence: TGTGCCAGCAGCTTACCGGGACTAGCGGGGGGAAAAAACATTCAGTACTTC. As protein: CASSLPGLAGGKNIQYF.

This clonotype was picked up a small number of times. The chain employs TRBV4-3 and TRBJ2-6; no firm D call. Germline CDR1 reads LGHNA; CDR2 reads YSLEER. The CDR3 loop spans 16 amino acids. V lost 0 bases and J 2 bases, leaving 8 bases between the germline ends. CDR3 nucleotides: TGCGCCAGCAGCCAAGAAAGGGTAGCTGGGGCCAACGTCCTGACTTTC. It translates to CASSQERVAGANVLTF.

A remark on this clonotype: One base away lies a much larger clone, so this may be a sequencing read error. The chain combines TRBV7-2 with TRBJ2-3, with D possibly matching TRBD1 (5 bases). Per the germline V gene, CDR1 is SGHTA and CDR2 is FQGNSA. This CDR3 has 15 residues. CDR3: CAGSPAGPLRDTQYF. Here the CDR3 DNA reads TGTGCCGGCAGCCCAGCAGGGCCCCTGCGGGATACGCAGTATTTT.

This clonotype was counted at least ten times. The chain uses TRBV7-2 and TRBJ2-3; possibly TRBD2 for D (7 bases). CDR1 is SGHTA, CDR2 FQGNSA, per germline. The CDR3 is 13 residues long. V dropped 10 bases and J dropped 1 base, with 12 bases sitting between them. CDR3 region: CATQGGGTDTQYF. CDR3 bases: TGTGCCACCCAAGGGGGGGGCACAGATACGCAGTATTTT. The whole variable domain, filled in from reference TRBV7-2 and TRBJ2-3, reads GAGVSQSPSNKVTEKGKDVELRCDPISGHTALYWYRQSLGQGLEFLIYFQGNSAPDKSGLPSDRFSAERTGGSVSTLTIQRTQQEDSAVYLCATQGGGTDTQYFGPGTRLTVL.

This clonotype was counted ten times or more. The V and J genes are TRBV4-3 and TRBJ2-3; D perhaps matches TRBD1 (5 bases). V was shortened by 6 bases and J by 5 bases, with 18 bases between the two germline ends. Germline CDR1 reads LGHNA; CDR2 reads YSLEER. This CDR3 is 15 amino acids long. CDR3 bases: TGCGCCAGCAGTCATTTAGGGGCCTGGGGAGATACGCAGTATTTT. It specifies CASSHLGAWGDTQYF.

V gene TRBV6-5 combines with J gene TRBJ2-5; perhaps D is TRBD1 or TRBD2 (6 bases each). The CDR3 loop spans 15 amino acids. Trimming left V 6 bases short and J 4 bases short, with 18 bases between. The germline V gene encodes CDR1 MNHEY and CDR2 SVGAGI. The DNA of the CDR3 is TGTGCCAGCAGCCGCCGGGGGCCCCGACGAGAGACCCAGTACTTC. This sequence encodes CASSRRGPRRETQYF.